This is a list of T cell receptor beta chains from one sample in a study of cytomegalovirus exposure and HLA in healthy donors. TCRdb's table, derived via immunoSEQ multiplex PCR, lists solely in-frame clones and lacks some. The table lists about 180,000 clones, around four fifths of them singletons. Sequences were obtained from PBMCs. The receptors were sampled from a woman aged 25-40 years in good health and CMV-seropositive. CDR3s include the opening cysteine and the closing phenylalanine or tryptophan. Fields, in order: CDR3 protein, CDR3 DNA, D gene, J gene, clone size, V gene. D genes are given only for firm matches. Part of the rows lack a size; the others show once, few, many or a class for expanded clones.

CDR3 protein: CASGTTSGSINEQFF
CDR3 DNA: TGTGCTAGTGGGACGACTAGCGGGAGTATAAATGAGCAGTTCTTC
D gene: TRBD2
J gene: TRBJ2-1
clone size: once
V gene: TRBV12-5

CDR3 protein: CASRPALAGERDYEQYF
CDR3 DNA: TGTGCCAGCAGGCCGGCACTAGCGGGAGAGAGGGATTACGAGCAGTACTTC
D gene: TRBD2
J gene: TRBJ2-7
clone size: .
V gene: TRBV7-6

CDR3 protein: CARSHHRDTSSGANVLTF
CDR3 DNA: TGTGCCAGAAGCCACCACCGGGACACCAGCTCTGGGGCCAACGTCCTGACTTTC
D gene: .
J gene: TRBJ2-6
clone size: .
V gene: TRBV5-3

CDR3 protein: CAISESSGNTEAFF
CDR3 DNA: TGTGCCATCAGTGAGTCGAGCGGGAACACTGAAGCTTTCTTT
D gene: .
J gene: TRBJ1-1
clone size: .
V gene: TRBV10-3

CDR3 protein: CASSFRTGPNTEAFF
CDR3 DNA: TGTGCCAGCAGCTTTAGGACAGGCCCCAACACTGAAGCTTTCTTT
D gene: TRBD1
J gene: TRBJ1-1
clone size: .
V gene: TRBV7-2

CDR3 protein: CATSGAGAGAILADTQYF
CDR3 DNA: TGTGCCACCAGCGGGGCCGGGGCGGGAGCGATCCTTGCGGATACGCAGTATTTT
D gene: TRBD2
J gene: TRBJ2-3
clone size: .
V gene: TRBV15

CDR3 protein: CASTHGPSGYEQYF
CDR3 DNA: TGTGCCAGCACCCACGGTCCTAGCGGTTACGAGCAGTACTTC
D gene: TRBD2
J gene: TRBJ2-7
clone size: .
V gene: TRBV4-2

CDR3 protein: CASSLSVAGGVTQYF
CDR3 DNA: TGTGCCAGCAGTTTATCAGTAGCGGGAGGAGTGACCCAGTACTTC
D gene: TRBD2
J gene: TRBJ2-5
clone size: .
V gene: TRBV28

CDR3 protein: CASKADSANYGYTF
CDR3 DNA: TGCGCCAGCAAGGCCGACTCAGCGAACTATGGCTACACCTTC
D gene: .
J gene: TRBJ1-2
clone size: .
V gene: TRBV5-1

CDR3 protein: CASSLGRTVGLSDF
CDR3 DNA: TGTGCCAGCAGCTTAGGGAGGACAGTGGGGCTTTCGGACTTC
D gene: .
J gene: TRBJ2-4
clone size: .
V gene: TRBV7-2

CDR3 protein: CASSIPGQGSYEQYF
CDR3 DNA: TGTGCCAGCAGTATTCCGGGACAGGGCTCCTACGAGCAGTACTTC
D gene: TRBD1
J gene: TRBJ2-7
clone size: few
V gene: TRBV28

CDR3 protein: CASSRLAGTDNEQFF
CDR3 DNA: TGTGCCAGTAGTAGACTAGCGGGGACAGACAATGAGCAGTTCTTC
D gene: TRBD2
J gene: TRBJ2-1
clone size: once
V gene: TRBV19

CDR3 protein: CASSLDRGSNEKLFF
CDR3 DNA: TGTGCCAGCAGCTTAGACAGGGGATCTAATGAAAAACTGTTTTTT
D gene: TRBD1
J gene: TRBJ1-4
clone size: few
V gene: TRBV6-5

CDR3 protein: CASSLSGSEAGNTIYF
CDR3 DNA: TGTGCCAGCAGTTTATCCGGGAGCGAAGCTGGAAACACCATATATTTT
D gene: .
J gene: TRBJ1-3
clone size: .
V gene: TRBV27

CDR3 protein: CASNPYSPGAYNEQFF
CDR3 DNA: TGTGCCAGTAATCCCTATAGCCCGGGAGCCTACAATGAGCAGTTCTTC
D gene: .
J gene: TRBJ2-1
clone size: .
V gene: TRBV19

CDR3 protein: CASSLQGLSNQPQHF
CDR3 DNA: TGTGCCAGCAGTTTACAGGGCTTGAGCAATCAGCCCCAGCATTTT
D gene: .
J gene: TRBJ1-5
clone size: .
V gene: TRBV7-9

CDR3 protein: CASTLTGGTDTQYF
CDR3 DNA: TGTGCCAGCACTTTAACGGGAGGCACAGATACGCAGTATTTT
D gene: .
J gene: TRBJ2-3
clone size: .
V gene: TRBV6-5

CDR3 protein: CATSGQGMYTGELFF
CDR3 DNA: TGTGCCACCAGTGGACAGGGGATGTACACCGGGGAGCTGTTTTTT
D gene: TRBD1
J gene: TRBJ2-2
clone size: .
V gene: TRBV19

CDR3 protein: CASRHPGVSYEQYF
CDR3 DNA: TGTGCCAGCAGGCACCCAGGGGTTTCCTACGAGCAGTACTTC
D gene: .
J gene: TRBJ2-7
clone size: .
V gene: TRBV6-1

CDR3 protein: CASSSMGSLGQFF
CDR3 DNA: TGTGCCAGCAGCTCGATGGGGAGCCTTGGGCAGTTCTTC
D gene: .
J gene: TRBJ2-1
clone size: .
V gene: TRBV11-2

CDR3 protein: CASGPTGGNQPQHF
CDR3 DNA: TGTGCTAGTGGACCCACAGGGGGCAATCAGCCCCAGCATTTT
D gene: TRBD1
J gene: TRBJ1-5
clone size: .
V gene: TRBV12-5

CDR3 protein: CASSIVLAGPYEQYF
CDR3 DNA: TGTGCCAGTAGTATTGTACTAGCGGGCCCTTACGAGCAGTACTTC
D gene: TRBD2
J gene: TRBJ2-7
clone size: .
V gene: TRBV19

CDR3 protein: CASSKAPSGTAQTLSSYEQYF
CDR3 DNA: TGTGCCAGCAGCAAAGCTCCTAGCGGGACGGCTCAAACCCTCAGCTCCTACGAGCAGTACTTC
D gene: .
J gene: TRBJ2-7
clone size: .
V gene: TRBV21-1

CDR3 protein: CASSLEAGANIQYF
CDR3 DNA: TGCGCCAGCAGCTTGGAGGCAGGGGCGAACATTCAGTACTTC
D gene: .
J gene: TRBJ2-4
clone size: .
V gene: TRBV5-1